These 8 T cell receptor beta chains came from one sample sequenced in a study of tumor and adjacent non-tumor tissue in lung cancer. A modified ARM-PCR protocol with three rounds of nested PCR amplified TCRbeta. Via MiXCR, TCRdb re-called the multiplex PCR reads, giving one row per CDR3 protein. The sample shows 110,000 or so distinct CDR3 sequences, around 57% of them seen only once. No cell sorting was done before RNA was extracted from the tissue. This non-tumor lung sample came from over 3 cm beyond the tumor edge. What was sequenced was distant non-tumor lung tissue. Source of these receptors: a man aged 60 to 75 with non-small cell lung cancer.

With regard to this clonotype: A junction end diverges from the germline sequence, so it may reflect a read error. The chain couples TRBV11-1 to TRBJ2-7; D not resolved. Germline CDR1 SGHAT, CDR2 FQDESV (reference sequence). The CDR3 is 14 amino acids. Here the CDR3 DNA reads TGTGCCAGCAGCAATACAGTGGAGTCCTACAAGCAGTACTTC. The encoded protein is CASSNTVESYKQYF.

There are many counts of this clonotype. The rearrangement links TRBV12-3 or TRBV12-4 to TRBJ2-2, with TRBD2 identical over 15 bases. Losses at the gene ends were 5 bases for V and 1 base for J; bases not matched to a gene: 5. This CDR3 is built from 18 residues. The chain's CDR3 is CASSGGLAGGRNTGELFF. CDR3 bases: TGTGCCAGCAGTGGGGGACTAGCGGGGGGTAGGAACACCGGGGAGCTGTTTTTT.

Regarding this clonotype: Just one base apart from a much larger clone, this may be a read error. This chain connects TRBV24-1 to TRBJ2-3; 10 nucleotides line up with TRBD2. CDR3 length: 15 amino acids. Germline-derived CDR1 and CDR2 are KGHDR and SFDVKD. CDR3 DNA sequence: TGTCCCACCAGTGATGTAGCGGGAGGTAGAGATACGCAGTATTTT. This sequence encodes CPTSDVAGGRDTQYF.

The chain combines TRBV20-1 with TRBJ1-2; perhaps TRBD1 as D (5 bases). The CDR3 extends over 12 amino acids. Germline values: CDR1 DFQATT, CDR2 SNEGSKA (reference sequence). The V and J ends lost 6 bases and 3 bases respectively, with 11 bases between them. The CDR3 protein is CSATGGDYGYTF. The CDR3 DNA follows: TGCAGTGCAACCGGGGGAGACTATGGCTACACCTTC.

This clonotype was detected a few times. This may be a read error, as it is one base from a much larger clone. The genes are TRBV29-1 and TRBJ2-3; 7 bases match TRBD2. The CDR3 has 14 amino acids. Per the germline V gene, CDR1 is SQVTM and CDR2 is ANQGSEA. The V segment lost 6 bases and the J segment 4 bases; nucleotides outside the gene matches: 10. For the CDR3, the DNA is TGCAGCGTCAGAGCGGGAAGGGAGGCAGATACGCAGTATTTT. This codes for CSVRAGREADTQYF.

In its sample, this clonotype was seen once. This sequence joins TRBV10-3 and TRBJ2-1; D could derive from TRBD1 or TRBD2 (5 bases each). Germline CDR1 and CDR2: ENHRY and SYGVKD. The CDR3 is 15 amino acids. CDR3 region: CTNSEGRGSYNEQFF. The CDR3, as DNA: TGTACCAACAGTGAGGGACGGGGCTCCTACAATGAGCAGTTCTTC.

The rearrangement uses TRBV11-2 and TRBJ2-1; the D gene is possibly TRBD2 (6 bases). The CDR3 length is 17 residues. Germline V gene sequence: CDR1 SGHAT, CDR2 FQNNGV. The V end was cut by 3 bases, the J end by 10 bases, with 25 bases between. DNA for the CDR3: TGTGCCAGCAGCTTTGTGGGGGGACTGTCTTACCGAGGGGAGCAGTTCTTC. This translates into CASSFVGGLSYRGEQFF.

This clonotype was recorded many times. V gene TRBV5-4 combines with J gene TRBJ2-7; D might be TRBD1 or TRBD2, each matching 5 bases. Germline-derived CDR1 and CDR2 are SGHNT and YYREEE (reference sequence). Trimming took off 4 bases at V and 4 bases at J, with 15 bases between the two ends. There are 14 residues in the CDR3. CDR3 in amino acids: CASSAASGGYEQYF. For the CDR3, the DNA is TGTGCCAGCAGCGCCGCGTCTGGGGGTTACGAGCAGTACTTC.